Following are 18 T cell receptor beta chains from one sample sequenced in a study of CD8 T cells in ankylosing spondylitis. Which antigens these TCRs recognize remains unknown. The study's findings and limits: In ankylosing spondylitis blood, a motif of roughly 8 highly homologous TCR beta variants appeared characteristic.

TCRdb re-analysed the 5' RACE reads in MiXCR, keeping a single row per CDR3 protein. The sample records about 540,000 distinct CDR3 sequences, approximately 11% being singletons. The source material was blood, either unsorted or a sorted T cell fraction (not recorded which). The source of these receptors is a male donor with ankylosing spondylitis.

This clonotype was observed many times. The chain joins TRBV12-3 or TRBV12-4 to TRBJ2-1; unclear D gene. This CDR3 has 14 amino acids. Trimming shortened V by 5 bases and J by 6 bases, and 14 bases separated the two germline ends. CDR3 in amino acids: CASSKLSPSNEQFF. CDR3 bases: TGTGCCAGCAGTAAACTGTCCCCCTCCAATGAGCAGTTCTTC.

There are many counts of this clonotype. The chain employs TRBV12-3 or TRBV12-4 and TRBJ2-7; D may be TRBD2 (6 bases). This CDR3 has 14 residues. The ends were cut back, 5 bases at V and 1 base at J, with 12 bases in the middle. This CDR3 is CASSQGGISYEQYF. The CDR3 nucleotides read TGTGCCAGCAGTCAAGGAGGGATTTCCTACGAGCAGTACTTC.

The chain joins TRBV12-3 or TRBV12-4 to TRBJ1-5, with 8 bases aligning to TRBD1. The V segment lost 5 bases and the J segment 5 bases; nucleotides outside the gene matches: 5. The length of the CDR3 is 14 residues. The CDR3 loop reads CASSPDRGHQPQHF. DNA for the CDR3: TGTGCCAGCAGTCCCGACAGGGGACATCAGCCCCAGCATTTT.

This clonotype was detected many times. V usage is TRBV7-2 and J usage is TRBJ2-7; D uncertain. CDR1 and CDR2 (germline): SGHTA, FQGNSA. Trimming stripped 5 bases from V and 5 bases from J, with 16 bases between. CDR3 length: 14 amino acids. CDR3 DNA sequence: TGTGCCAGCAGCCCCCGAAGGCAGGTCAACGAGCAGTACTTC. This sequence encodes CASSPRRQVNEQYF.

CDR3 bases: TGTGCCAGCAGCCAGCGGGTTTACAATGAGCAGTTCTTC. Its protein product is CASSQRVYNEQFF. The J gene is TRBJ2-1, the V gene TRBV3-1; D perhaps matches TRBD2 (5 bases). Germline values: CDR1 LGHDT, CDR2 YNNKEL (reference sequence). The V gene lost 3 bases and the J gene lost 4 bases, with 7 bases spanning the gap. The CDR3 runs to 13 residues.

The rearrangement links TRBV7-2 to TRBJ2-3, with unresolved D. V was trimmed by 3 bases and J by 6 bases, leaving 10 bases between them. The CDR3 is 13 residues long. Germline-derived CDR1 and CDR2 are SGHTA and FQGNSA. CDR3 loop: CASSFEGSDTQYF. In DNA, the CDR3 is TGTGCCAGCAGCTTTGAAGGTTCGGATACGCAGTATTTT. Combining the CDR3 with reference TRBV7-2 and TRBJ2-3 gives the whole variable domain GAGVSQSPSNKVTEKGKDVELRCDPISGHTALYWYRQSLGQGLEFLIYFQGNSAPDKSGLPSDRFSAERTGGSVSTLTIQRTQQEDSAVYLCASSFEGSDTQYFGPGTRLTVL.

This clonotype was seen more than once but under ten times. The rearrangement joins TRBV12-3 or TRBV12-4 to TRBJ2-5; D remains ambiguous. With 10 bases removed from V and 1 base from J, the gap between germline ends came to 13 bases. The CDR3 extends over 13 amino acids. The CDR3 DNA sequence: TGTGCCACTTCAGGTCGGTCCCAAGAGACCCAGTACTTC. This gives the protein CATSGRSQETQYF.

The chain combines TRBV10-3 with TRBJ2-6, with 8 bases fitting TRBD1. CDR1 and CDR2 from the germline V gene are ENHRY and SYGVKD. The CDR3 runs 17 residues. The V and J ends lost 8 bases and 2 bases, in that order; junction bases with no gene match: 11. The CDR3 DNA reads TGTGCCATCGGGCAGCAGGGGGCATGGACTGGGGCCAACGTCCTGACTTTC. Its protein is CAIGQQGAWTGANVLTF.

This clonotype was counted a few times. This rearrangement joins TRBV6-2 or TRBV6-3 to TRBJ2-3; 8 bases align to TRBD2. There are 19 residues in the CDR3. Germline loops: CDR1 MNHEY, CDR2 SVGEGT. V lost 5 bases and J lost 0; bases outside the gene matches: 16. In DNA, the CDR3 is TGTGCCAGCAGTCAGGGACGGGAACTAGCGGACGCTAGCACAGATACGCAGTATTTT. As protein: CASSQGRELADASTDTQYF.

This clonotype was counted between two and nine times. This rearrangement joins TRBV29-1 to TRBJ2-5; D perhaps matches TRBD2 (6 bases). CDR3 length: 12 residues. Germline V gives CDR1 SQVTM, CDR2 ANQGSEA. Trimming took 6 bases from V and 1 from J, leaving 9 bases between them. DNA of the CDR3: TGCAGCGTCGTGGGGGGCCAAGAGACCCAGTACTTC. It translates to CSVVGGQETQYF.

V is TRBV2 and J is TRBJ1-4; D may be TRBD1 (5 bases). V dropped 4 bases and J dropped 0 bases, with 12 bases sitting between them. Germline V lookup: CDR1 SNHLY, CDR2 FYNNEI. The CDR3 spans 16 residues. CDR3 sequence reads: CASSVRQTATNEKLFF. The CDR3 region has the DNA TGTGCCAGCAGTGTTCGACAGACTGCAACTAATGAAAAACTGTTTTTT. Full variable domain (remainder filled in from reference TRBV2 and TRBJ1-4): EPEVTQTPSHQVTQMGQEVILRCVPISNHLYFYWYRQILGQKVEFLVSFYNNEISEKSEIFDDQFSVERPDGSNFTLKIRSTKLEDSAMYFCASSVRQTATNEKLFFGSGTQLSVL.

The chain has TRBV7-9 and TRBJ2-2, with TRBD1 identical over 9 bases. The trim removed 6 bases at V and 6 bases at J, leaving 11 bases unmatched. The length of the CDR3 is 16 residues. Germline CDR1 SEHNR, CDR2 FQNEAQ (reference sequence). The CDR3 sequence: CASRHYRGRGSGELFF. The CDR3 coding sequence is TGTGCCAGCAGGCATTACAGGGGGCGCGGATCCGGGGAGCTGTTTTTT. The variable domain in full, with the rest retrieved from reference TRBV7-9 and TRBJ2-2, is DTGVSQNPRHKITKRGQNVTFRCDPISEHNRLYWYRQTLGQGPEFLTYFQNEAQLEKSRLLSDRFSAERPKGSFSTLEIQRTEQGDSAMYLCASRHYRGRGSGELFFGEGSRLTVL.

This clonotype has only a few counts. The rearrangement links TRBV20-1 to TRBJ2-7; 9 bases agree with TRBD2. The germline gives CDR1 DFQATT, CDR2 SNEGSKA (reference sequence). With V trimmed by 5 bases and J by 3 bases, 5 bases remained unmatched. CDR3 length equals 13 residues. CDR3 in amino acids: CSAPTSGGYEQYF. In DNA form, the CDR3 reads TGCAGTGCTCCGACTAGCGGAGGCTACGAGCAGTACTTC.

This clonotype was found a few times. This CDR3 is CASSSHGGADTQYF. The CDR3 coding sequence is TGTGCCAGCAGCTCCCACGGCGGCGCAGATACGCAGTATTTT. V is TRBV13 and J is TRBJ2-3; D gene uncertain. There are 14 residues in the CDR3. Germline assignment: CDR1 PRHDT and CDR2 FYEKMQ (reference sequence). The V end lost 4 bases, the J end lost 4 bases, and 12 bases lay between the germline ends.

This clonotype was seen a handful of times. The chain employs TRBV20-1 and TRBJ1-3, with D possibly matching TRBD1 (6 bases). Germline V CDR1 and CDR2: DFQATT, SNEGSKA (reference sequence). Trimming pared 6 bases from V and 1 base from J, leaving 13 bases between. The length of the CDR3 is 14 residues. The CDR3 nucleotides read TGCAGTGCCCAGGCAGGGGTATCTGGAAACACCATATATTTT. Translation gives CSAQAGVSGNTIYF.

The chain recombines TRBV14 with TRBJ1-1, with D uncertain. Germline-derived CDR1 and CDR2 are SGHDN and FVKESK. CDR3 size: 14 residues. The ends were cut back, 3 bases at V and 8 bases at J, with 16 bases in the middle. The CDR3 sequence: CASSQLPRAREAFF. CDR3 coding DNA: TGTGCCAGCAGCCAGCTCCCGAGGGCAAGGGAAGCTTTCTTT.

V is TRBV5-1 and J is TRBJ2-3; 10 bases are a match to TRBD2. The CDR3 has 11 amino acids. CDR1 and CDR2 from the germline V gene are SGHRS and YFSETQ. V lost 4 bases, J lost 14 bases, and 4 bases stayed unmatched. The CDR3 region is CASSPGTSVYF. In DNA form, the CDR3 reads TGCGCCAGCAGCCCCGGGACTAGCGTGTATTTT.

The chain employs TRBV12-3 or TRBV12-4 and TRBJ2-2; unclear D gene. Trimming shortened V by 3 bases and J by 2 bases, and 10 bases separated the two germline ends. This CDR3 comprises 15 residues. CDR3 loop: CASSFGNPNTGELFF. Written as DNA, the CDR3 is TGTGCCAGCAGTTTCGGCAACCCTAACACCGGGGAGCTGTTTTTT.